This T cell receptor beta chain was sequenced during a study of beta chain features in type 1 diabetes. About the research overall: No age, gender or cell yield differences were seen between patients and healthy donors. Study results and caveats: There was a moderate but significant shortening of TCRB CDR3s in all four CD4+ subsets of Type 1 diabetes patients.

Germline V gives CDR1 LGHNA, CDR2 YSLEER. The ends were cut back, 0 bases at V and 5 bases at J, with 14 bases in the middle. The length of the CDR3 is 15 residues. This clone was observed a handful of times. Its antigen remains unknown. The authors reverse transcribed all of the isolated RNA, so sequencing captured expressed TCRB transcripts. Reads from naive, central memory and regulatory T cell samples averaged about 3.3 million. Data came from immunoSEQ multiplex PCR; TCRdb stores just in-frame clones and leaves some out. The sample contains 250,000 or so clones, roughly 20% of which appear only once. Via CD45RO/CCR7/CD25/CD127/CD95/CD27, cells of the CD4+ naive, central memory, regulatory and stem cell-like memory subsets were sorted. Each of the sorted populations had a purity greater than 98%.

The chain recombines TRBV4-3 with TRBJ2-7; D is possibly TRBD1 (5 bases). This clonotype was obtained from a woman in her 40s with type 1 diabetes. The sequenced sample consisted of naive CD4+ T cells from blood. The CDR3 nucleotides are TGCGCCAGCAGCCAAGACCGCAGGGATGGGAACGAGCAGTACTTC. Protein: CASSQDRRDGNEQYF.